This paragraph covers one T cell receptor (beta chain) sequence. These data come from a study of blood T cell repertoires in COVID-19. Across the whole study: Spain, Italy and the United States supplied samples that represented acute and convalescent COVID-19. The analysed material was cDNA or gDNA that came from T cells, B-cell-depleted T cells, or PBMCs.

Per the original data handling: Amplifying reference gene primers gave estimates of nucleated cell counts. The table came from immunoSEQ multiplex PCR; TCRdb's copy has only in-frame clones and leaves some out. The V and J calls and clone size are taken from that table; D and trimming were inferred from the DNA. Seen here are roughly 60,000 clones, about 90% observed once, and the top ten hold over 9.5%. Germline CDR1 reads MDHEN; CDR2 reads SYDVKM. The ends lost 6 bases at V and 5 bases at J; junction bases unmatched: 5. The CDR3 sequence is 13 residues long. This TCR was sampled from a human donor with acute or convalescent COVID-19. The donor label of this sample is uncertain. The sequenced sample was peripheral blood. The chain is built from TRBV28 and TRBJ1-2; 8 nucleotides line up with TRBD1. CDR3 in DNA: TGTGCCAGCAGGGCGGACAGGGCGTATGGCTACACCTTC. Amino acid sequence: CASRADRAYGYTF.